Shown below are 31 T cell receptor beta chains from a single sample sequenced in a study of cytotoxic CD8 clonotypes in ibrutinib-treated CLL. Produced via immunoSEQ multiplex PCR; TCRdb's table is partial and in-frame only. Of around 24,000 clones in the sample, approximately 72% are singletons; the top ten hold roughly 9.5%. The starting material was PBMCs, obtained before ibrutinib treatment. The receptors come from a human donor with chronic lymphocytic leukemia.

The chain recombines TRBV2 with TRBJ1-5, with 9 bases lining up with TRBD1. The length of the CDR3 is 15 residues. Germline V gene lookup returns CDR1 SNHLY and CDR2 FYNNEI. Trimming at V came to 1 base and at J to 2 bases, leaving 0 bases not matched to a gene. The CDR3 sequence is CASSEGDRGNQPQHF. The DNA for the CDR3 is TGTGCCAGCAGTGAAGGGGACAGGGGCAATCAGCCCCAGCATTTT.

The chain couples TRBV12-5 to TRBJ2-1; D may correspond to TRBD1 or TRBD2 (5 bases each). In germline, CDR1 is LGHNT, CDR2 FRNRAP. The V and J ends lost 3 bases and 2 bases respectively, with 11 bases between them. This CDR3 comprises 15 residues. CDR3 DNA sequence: TGTGCTAGTGGTTTCAATCCGGGACCCTACAATGAGCAGTTCTTC. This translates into CASGFNPGPYNEQFF.

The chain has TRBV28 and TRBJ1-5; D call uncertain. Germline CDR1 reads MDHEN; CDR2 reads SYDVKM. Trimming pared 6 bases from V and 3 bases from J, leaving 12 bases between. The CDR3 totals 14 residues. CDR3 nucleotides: TGTGCCAGCAGCTCGGCCCCCCTCAATCAGCCCCAGCATTTT. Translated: CASSSAPLNQPQHF.

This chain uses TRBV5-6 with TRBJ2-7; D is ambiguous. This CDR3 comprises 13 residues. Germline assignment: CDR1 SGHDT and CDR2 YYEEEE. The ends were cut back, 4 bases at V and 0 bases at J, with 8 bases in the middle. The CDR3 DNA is TGTGCCAGCAGCCGCTTCGACTCCTACGAGCAGTACTTC. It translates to CASSRFDSYEQYF.

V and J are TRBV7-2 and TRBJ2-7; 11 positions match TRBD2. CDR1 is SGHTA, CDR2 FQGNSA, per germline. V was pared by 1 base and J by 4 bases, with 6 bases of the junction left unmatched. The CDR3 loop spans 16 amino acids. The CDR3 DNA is TGTGCCAGCAGCTTAGACCAGACTAGCGGGACATACGAGCAGTACTTC. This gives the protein CASSLDQTSGTYEQYF.

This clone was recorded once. CDR3 protein: CASSEGLAGRPQYF. The DNA for the CDR3 is TGTGCCAGCAGTGAGGGACTAGCGGGCCGTCCGCAGTACTTC. The chain couples TRBV2 to TRBJ2-7, with 12 bases that match TRBD2. CDR3 length: 14 amino acids. With V trimmed by 3 bases and J by 9 bases, 6 bases remained unmatched. Germline V gives CDR1 SNHLY, CDR2 FYNNEI.

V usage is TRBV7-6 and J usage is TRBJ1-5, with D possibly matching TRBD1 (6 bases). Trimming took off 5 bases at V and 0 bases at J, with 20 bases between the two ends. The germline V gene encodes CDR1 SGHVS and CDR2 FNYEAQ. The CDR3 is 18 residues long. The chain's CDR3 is CASSPYGGATISNQPQHF. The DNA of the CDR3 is TGTGCCAGCAGCCCTTATGGGGGGGCTACTATTAGCAATCAGCCCCAGCATTTT. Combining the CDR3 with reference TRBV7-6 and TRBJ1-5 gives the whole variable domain GAGVSQSPRYKVTKRGQDVALRCDPISGHVSLYWYRQALGQGPEFLTYFNYEAQQDKSGLPNDRFSAERPEGSISTLTIQRTEQRDSAMYRCASSPYGGATISNQPQHFGDGTRLSIL.

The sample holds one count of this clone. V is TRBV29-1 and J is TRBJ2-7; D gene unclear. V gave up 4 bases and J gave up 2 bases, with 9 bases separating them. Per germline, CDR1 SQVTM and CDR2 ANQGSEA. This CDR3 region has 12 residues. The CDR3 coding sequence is TGCAGCGTTGTTCACGGGCCCTACGAGCAGTACTTC. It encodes CSVVHGPYEQYF.

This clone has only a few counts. The CDR3 spells CASLLQGSSTDTQYF. CDR3 DNA sequence: TGTGCCAGCCTCCTTCAGGGGTCTAGCACAGATACGCAGTATTTT. The chain couples TRBV19 to TRBJ2-3, with a possible D match to TRBD1 (6 bases). The V and J ends lost 9 bases and 0 bases respectively, with 16 bases between them. Germline V CDR1 and CDR2: LNHDA, SQIVND (reference sequence). This CDR3 is built from 15 residues.

CDR3 sequence: CASSFEGTVKNIQYF. In nucleotides, the CDR3 is TGCGCCAGCAGCTTTGAGGGGACGGTGAAAAACATTCAGTACTTC. The chain is built from TRBV5-1 and TRBJ2-4; the D call may be TRBD1 or TRBD2 (5 bases each). The CDR3 is 15 amino acids. The V gene lost 2 bases and the J gene lost 4 bases, with 13 bases spanning the gap. CDR1 is SGHRS, CDR2 YFSETQ, per germline.

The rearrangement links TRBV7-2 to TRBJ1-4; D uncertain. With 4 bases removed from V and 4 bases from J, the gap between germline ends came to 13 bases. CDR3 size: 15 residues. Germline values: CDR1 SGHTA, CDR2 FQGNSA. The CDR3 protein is CASSSGGAFNEKLFF. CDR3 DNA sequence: TGTGCCAGCAGCTCCGGAGGTGCCTTTAATGAAAAACTGTTTTTT. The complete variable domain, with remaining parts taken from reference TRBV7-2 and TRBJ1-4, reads GAGVSQSPSNKVTEKGKDVELRCDPISGHTALYWYRQSLGQGLEFLIYFQGNSAPDKSGLPSDRFSAERTGGSVSTLTIQRTQQEDSAVYLCASSSGGAFNEKLFFGSGTQLSVL.

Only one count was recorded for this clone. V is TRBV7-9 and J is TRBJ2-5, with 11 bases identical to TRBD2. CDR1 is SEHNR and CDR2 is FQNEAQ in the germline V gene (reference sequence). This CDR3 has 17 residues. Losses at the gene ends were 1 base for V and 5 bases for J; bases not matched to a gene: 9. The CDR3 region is CASSLGLDSGRAETQYF. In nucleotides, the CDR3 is TGTGCCAGCAGCTTAGGGCTGGATAGCGGGAGGGCTGAGACCCAGTACTTC.

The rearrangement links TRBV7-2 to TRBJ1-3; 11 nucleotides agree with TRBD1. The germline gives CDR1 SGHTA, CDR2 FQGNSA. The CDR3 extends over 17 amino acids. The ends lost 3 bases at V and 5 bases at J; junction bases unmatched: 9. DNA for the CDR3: TGTGCCAGCAGCTTTGGGACAGGGGGAATTTCGAGAAACACCATATATTTT. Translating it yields CASSFGTGGISRNTIYF.

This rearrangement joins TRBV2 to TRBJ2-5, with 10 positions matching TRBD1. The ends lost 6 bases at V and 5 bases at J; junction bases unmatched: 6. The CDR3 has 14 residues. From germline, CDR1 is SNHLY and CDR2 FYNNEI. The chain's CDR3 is CASSADRGLETQYF. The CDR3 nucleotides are TGTGCCAGCAGCGCCGACAGGGGGCTGGAGACCCAGTACTTC.

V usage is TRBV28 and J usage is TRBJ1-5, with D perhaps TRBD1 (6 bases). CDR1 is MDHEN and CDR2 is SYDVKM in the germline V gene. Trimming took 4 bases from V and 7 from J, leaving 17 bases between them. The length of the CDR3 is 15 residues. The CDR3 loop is CASSSQGGSGQPQHF. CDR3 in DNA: TGTGCCAGCAGTTCGCAAGGGGGGTCAGGGCAGCCCCAGCATTTT.

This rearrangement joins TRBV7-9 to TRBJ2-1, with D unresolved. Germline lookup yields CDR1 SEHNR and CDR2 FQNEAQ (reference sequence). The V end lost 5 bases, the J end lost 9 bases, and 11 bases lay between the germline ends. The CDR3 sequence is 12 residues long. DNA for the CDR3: TGTGCCAGCAGCCGGAAGGAGATTGAGCAGTTCTTC. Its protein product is CASSRKEIEQFF.

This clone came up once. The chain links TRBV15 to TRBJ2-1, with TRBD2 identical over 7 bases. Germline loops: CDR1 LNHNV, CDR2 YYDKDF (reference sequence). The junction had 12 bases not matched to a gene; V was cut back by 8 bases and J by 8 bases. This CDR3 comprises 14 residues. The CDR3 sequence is CATSPGGRRDEQFF. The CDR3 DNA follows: TGTGCCACCTCCCCAGGCGGGAGAAGGGATGAGCAGTTCTTC.

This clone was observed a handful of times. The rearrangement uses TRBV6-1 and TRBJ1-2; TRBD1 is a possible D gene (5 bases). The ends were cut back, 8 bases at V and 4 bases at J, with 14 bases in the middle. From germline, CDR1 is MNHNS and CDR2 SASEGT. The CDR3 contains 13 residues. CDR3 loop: CASGEWGFYGYTF. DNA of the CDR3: TGTGCCAGCGGAGAGTGGGGGTTCTATGGCTACACCTTC.

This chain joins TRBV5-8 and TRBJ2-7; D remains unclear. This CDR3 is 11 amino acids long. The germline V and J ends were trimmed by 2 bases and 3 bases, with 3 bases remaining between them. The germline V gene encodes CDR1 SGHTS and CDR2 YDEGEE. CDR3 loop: CASSLGYEQYF. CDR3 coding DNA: TGTGCCAGCAGCTTAGGCTACGAGCAGTACTTC.

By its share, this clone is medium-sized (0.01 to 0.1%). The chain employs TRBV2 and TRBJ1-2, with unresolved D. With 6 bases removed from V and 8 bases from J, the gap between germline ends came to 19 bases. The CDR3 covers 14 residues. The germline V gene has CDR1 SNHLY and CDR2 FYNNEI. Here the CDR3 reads CASSARWTRGGYTF. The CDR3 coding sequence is TGTGCCAGCAGCGCACGGTGGACCAGAGGGGGCTACACCTTC.

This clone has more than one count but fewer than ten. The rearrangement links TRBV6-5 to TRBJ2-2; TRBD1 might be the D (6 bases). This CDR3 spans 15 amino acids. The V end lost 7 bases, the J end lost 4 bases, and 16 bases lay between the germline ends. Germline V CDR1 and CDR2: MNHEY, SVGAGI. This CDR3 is CASKKGETATGELFF. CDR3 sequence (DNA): TGTGCCAGCAAAAAGGGGGAAACCGCCACCGGGGAGCTGTTTTTT.

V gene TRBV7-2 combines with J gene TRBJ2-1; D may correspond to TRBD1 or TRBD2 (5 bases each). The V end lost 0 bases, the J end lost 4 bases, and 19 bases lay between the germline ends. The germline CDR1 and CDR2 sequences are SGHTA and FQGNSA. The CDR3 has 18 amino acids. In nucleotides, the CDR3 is TGTGCCAGCAGCTTAGCCTCGCGAGGGGCGATAGAATACAATGAGCAGTTCTTC. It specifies CASSLASRGAIEYNEQFF.

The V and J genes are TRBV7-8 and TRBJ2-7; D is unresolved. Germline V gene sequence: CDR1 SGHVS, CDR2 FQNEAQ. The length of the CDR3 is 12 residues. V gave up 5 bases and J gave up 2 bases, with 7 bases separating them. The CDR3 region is CASSPSPYEQYF. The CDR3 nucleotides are TGTGCCAGCAGCCCTTCCCCCTACGAGCAGTACTTC. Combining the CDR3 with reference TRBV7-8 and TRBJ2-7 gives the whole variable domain GAGVSQSPRYKVAKRGQDVALRCDPISGHVSLFWYQQALGQGPEFLTYFQNEAQLDKSGLPSDRFFAERPEGSVSTLKIQRTQQEDSAVYLCASSPSPYEQYFGPGTRLTVT.

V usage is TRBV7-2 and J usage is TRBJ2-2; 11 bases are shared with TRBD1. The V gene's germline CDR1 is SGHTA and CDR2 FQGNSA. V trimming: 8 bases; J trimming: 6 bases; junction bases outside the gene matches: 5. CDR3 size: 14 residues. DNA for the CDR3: TGTGCCAGCGGCGGACAGGGGGCAGCCGGGGAGCTGTTTTTT. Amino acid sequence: CASGGQGAAGELFF. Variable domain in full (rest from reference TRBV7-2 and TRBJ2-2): GAGVSQSPSNKVTEKGKDVELRCDPISGHTALYWYRQSLGQGLEFLIYFQGNSAPDKSGLPSDRFSAERTGGSVSTLTIQRTQQEDSAVYLCASGGQGAAGELFFGEGSRLTVL.

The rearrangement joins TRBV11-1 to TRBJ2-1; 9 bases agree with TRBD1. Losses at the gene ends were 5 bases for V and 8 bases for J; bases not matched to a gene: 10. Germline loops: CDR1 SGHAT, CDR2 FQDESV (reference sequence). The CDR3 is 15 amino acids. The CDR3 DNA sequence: TGTGCCAGCAGCCGTGGGACAGGGCCTAACGATGAGCAGTTCTTC. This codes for CASSRGTGPNDEQFF.

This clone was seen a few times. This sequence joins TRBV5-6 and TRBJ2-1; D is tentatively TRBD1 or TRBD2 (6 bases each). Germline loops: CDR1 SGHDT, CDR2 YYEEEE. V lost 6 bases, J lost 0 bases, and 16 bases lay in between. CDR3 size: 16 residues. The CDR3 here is CASMWGAVSSYNEQFF. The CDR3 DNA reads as TGTGCCAGCATGTGGGGGGCGGTAAGCTCCTACAATGAGCAGTTCTTC.

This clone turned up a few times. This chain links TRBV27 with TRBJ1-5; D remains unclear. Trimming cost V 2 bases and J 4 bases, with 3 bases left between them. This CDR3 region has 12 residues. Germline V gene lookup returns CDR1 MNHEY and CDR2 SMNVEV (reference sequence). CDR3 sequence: CASSLRNQPQHF. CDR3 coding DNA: TGTGCCAGCAGTTTACGTAATCAGCCCCAGCATTTT.

The CDR3 here is CASSEEANYGYTF. CDR3 coding DNA: TGTGCCAGCAGCGAGGAAGCTAACTATGGCTACACCTTC. This chain links TRBV6-1 with TRBJ1-2; D is ambiguous. V shed 6 bases and J shed 0 bases, with 8 bases lying between them. Germline V gives CDR1 MNHNS, CDR2 SASEGT. CDR3 length equals 13 residues.

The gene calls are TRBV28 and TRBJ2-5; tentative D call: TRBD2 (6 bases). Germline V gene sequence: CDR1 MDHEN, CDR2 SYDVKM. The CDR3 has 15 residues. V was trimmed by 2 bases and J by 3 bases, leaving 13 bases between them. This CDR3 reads CASSLGGAPEETQYF. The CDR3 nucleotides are TGTGCCAGCAGTTTAGGAGGGGCCCCAGAAGAGACCCAGTACTTC. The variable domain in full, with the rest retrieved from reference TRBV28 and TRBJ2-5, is DVKVTQSSRYLVKRTGEKVFLECVQDMDHENMFWYRQDPGLGLRLIYFSYDVKMKEKGDIPEGYSVSREKKERFSLILESASTNQTSMYLCASSLGGAPEETQYFGPGTRLLVL.

CDR3 protein: CASSYLGGGWYEELFF. CDR3 nucleotide sequence: TGTGCCAGCAGTTACCTCGGTGGCGGATGGTACGAGGAGCTGTTTTTT. The gene calls are TRBV6-5 and TRBJ2-2; D unresolved. The germline V and J ends were trimmed by 2 bases and 10 bases, with 20 bases remaining between them. This CDR3 is built from 16 residues. In germline, CDR1 is MNHEY, CDR2 SVGAGI.

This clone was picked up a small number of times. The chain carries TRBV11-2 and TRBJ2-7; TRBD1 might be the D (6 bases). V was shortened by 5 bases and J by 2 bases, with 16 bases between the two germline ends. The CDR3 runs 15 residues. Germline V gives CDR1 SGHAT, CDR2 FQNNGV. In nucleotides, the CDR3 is TGTGCCAGCAGCGCAAGACAGGTTTTCCCCTACGAGCAGTACTTC. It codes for CASSARQVFPYEQYF.